The clone carrying this T cell receptor (beta chain) showed up many times. Its antigen is not identified. Both TCR beta VDJ combination and CDR3 sequence profiling were carried out. Genomic DNA was the template for this profiling. Via MiXCR, TCRdb re-called the reads, giving one row per CDR3 protein. This table holds fewer than 200,000 distinct CDR3 sequences, more than 45% found once. The patients chosen for sequencing had shown expansion of CD8+CD57+ cells (detected by flow cytometry). Untreated patients provided the blood samples, with no therapy given before sampling. These data come from a study of CD8+CD57+ T cells in acquired aplastic anemia. Germline V gene data show CDR1 as MGHRA and CDR2 as YSYEKL. Trimming removed 5 bases at V and 15 bases at J, with 20 bases between. The CDR3 contains 13 residues. General study results and limits: Patients and controls were found to share twenty-nine CD8+ CDR3 sequences. Patients and healthy controls showed no significant CD8+ Simpson's diversity difference.

Input material: sorted CD4+, CD8+, or CD8+CD57+ T cells (not recorded which) from PBMCs. The chain is built from TRBV4-1 and TRBJ2-1; D may be TRBD2 (6 bases). The TCR originated in a human donor with aplastic anemia. In DNA, the CDR3 is TGCGCCAGCAGCTCAGCTCAGGACTACTGGCGGTTCTTC. Its translation is CASSSAQDYWRFF.